This T cell receptor beta chain stems from a study of early T cells in non-severe SARS-CoV-2 infection. Germline loops: CDR1 MNHEY, CDR2 SVGAGI. The CDR3 length is 13 residues. Trimming took off 7 bases at V and 5 bases at J, with 14 bases between the two ends. The sample holds a few counts of this clonotype. Individual cDNA molecules were tagged with unique molecular identifiers, the study reported. Via MiXCR, TCRdb re-called the 5' RACE reads, giving one row per CDR3 protein. The table shows about 97,000 distinct CDR3 sequences, with approximately 10% occurring only once. The clonotype was recovered from an adult who was a healthcare worker with PCR-confirmed SARS-CoV-2 infection or an uninfected control (not recorded which). Sequencing used whole blood, obtained at baseline. The chain links TRBV6-5 to TRBJ1-2; D remains ambiguous. As DNA, the CDR3 is TGTGCCAGCAAACTGAAAGACGGGTATGGCTACACCTTC. As protein: CASKLKDGYGYTF.